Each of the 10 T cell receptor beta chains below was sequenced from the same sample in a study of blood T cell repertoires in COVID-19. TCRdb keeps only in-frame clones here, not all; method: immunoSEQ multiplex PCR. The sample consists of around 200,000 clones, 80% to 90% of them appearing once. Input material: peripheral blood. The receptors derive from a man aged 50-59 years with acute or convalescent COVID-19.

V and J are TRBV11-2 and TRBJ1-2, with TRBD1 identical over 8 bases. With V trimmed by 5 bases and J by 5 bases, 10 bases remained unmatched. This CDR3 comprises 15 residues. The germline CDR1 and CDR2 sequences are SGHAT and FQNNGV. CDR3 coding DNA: TGTGCCAGCAGCCTGGGGGGGACAGGAGTTTATGGCTACACCTTC. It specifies CASSLGGTGVYGYTF.

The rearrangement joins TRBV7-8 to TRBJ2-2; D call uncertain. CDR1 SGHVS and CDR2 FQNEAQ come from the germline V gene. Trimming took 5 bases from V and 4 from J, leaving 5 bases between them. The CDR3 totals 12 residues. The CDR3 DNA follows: TGTGCCAGCAGCCCCTCCACCGGGGAGCTGTTTTTT. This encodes CASSPSTGELFF.

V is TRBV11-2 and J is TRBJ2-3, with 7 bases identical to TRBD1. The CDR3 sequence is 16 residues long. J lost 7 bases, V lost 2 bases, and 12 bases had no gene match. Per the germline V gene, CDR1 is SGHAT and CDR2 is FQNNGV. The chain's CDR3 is CASSLRRDSDSYTQYF. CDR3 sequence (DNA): TGTGCCAGCAGCTTACGACGGGACAGCGATTCATATACGCAGTATTTT. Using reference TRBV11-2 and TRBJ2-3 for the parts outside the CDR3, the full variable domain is EAGVAQSPRYKIIEKRQSVAFWCNPISGHATLYWYQQILGQGPKLLIQFQNNGVVDDSQLPKDRFSAERLKGVDSTLKIQPAKLEDSAVYLCASSLRRDSDSYTQYFGPGTRLTVL.

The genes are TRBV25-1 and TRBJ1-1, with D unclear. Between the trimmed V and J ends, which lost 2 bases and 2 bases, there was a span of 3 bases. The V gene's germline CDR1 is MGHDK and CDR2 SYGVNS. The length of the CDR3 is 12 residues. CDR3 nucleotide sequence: TGTGCCAGCAGTGAAATAAACACTGAAGCTTTCTTT. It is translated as CASSEINTEAFF.

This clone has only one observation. CDR3 sequence: CATADRRNTIYF. The CDR3, as DNA: TGTGCCACCGCGGACAGACGAAACACCATATATTTT. V usage is TRBV6-1 and J usage is TRBJ1-3, with a weak D call TRBD1 (6 bases). There are 12 residues in the CDR3. Looked up from germline, CDR1 is MNHNS and CDR2 is SASEGT. V lost 10 bases and J lost 5, with 12 bases in between.

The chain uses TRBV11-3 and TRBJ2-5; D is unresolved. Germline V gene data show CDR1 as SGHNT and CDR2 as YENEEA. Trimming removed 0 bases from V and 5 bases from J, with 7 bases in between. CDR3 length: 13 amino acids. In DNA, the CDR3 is TGTGCCAGCAGCTTAGATCAGTGGGAGACCCAGTACTTC. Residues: CASSLDQWETQYF.

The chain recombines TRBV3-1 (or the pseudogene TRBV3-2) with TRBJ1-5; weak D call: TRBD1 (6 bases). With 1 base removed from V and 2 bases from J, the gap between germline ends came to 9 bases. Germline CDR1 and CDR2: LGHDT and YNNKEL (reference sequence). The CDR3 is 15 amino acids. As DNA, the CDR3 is TGTGCCAGCAGCCAAGGGCCAGGGGGCAATCAGCCCCAGCATTTT. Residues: CASSQGPGGNQPQHF.

CDR3 region: CASSAPRTGLQETQYF. DNA for the CDR3: TGTGCCAGCAGCGCCCCAAGGACAGGGTTACAAGAGACCCAGTACTTC. J is TRBJ2-5 and V is TRBV9; 8 bases match TRBD1. This CDR3 is 16 amino acids long. Germline V gene data show CDR1 as SGDLS and CDR2 as YYNGEE. J was trimmed by 2 bases and V by 3 bases; bases with no gene match: 9.

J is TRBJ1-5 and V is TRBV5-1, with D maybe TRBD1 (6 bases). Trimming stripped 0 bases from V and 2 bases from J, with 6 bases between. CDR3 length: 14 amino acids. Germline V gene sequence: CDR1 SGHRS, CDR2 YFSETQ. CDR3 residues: CASSLAGGNQPQHF. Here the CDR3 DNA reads TGCGCCAGCAGCTTGGCAGGGGGCAATCAGCCCCAGCATTTT.

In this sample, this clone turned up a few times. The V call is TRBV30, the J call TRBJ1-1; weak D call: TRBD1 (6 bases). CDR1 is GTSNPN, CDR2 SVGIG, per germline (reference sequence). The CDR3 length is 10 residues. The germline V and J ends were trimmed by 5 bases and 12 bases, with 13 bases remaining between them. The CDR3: CAWLQGIPFF. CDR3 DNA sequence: TGTGCCTGGTTACAGGGAATACCTTTCTTT.